The T cell receptor beta chain under discussion was sequenced for a study of OX40 agonist ivuxolimab in advanced cancers. Study at large: Patients in the trial were receiving intravenous ivuxolimab every 2 weeks, at doses of 0.01 to 10 mg/kg. Patients in dose escalation had liver, melanoma, kidney or head and neck cancers.

Notes on the study in general: Specificity for antigen went undetermined in the expanded peripheral T cells.

A word on this clone: Its antigen remains unknown.

Patients who had autoimmune disease history or got systemic immunosuppression were left out. Sequenced by immunoSEQ multiplex PCR; TCRdb stores in-frame clones only, minus some. Of tens of thousands of clones in the sample, around 80% are singletons; the top ten hold roughly 36%. The CDR3 contains 13 residues. V was pared by 9 bases and J by 1 base, with 12 bases between. The germline V gene encodes CDR1 SNHLY and CDR2 FYNNEI. This sequence joins TRBV2 and TRBJ1-2, with D tentatively TRBD1 (6 bases). Sequencing used CD4+ or CD8+ T cells sorted from blood, obtained in a trial of the OX40 agonist ivuxolimab. The sequence derives from an adult with an advanced solid tumor such as melanoma, head and neck, liver or kidney cancer. The CDR3 reads CARQGKGNYGYTF. CDR3 sequence (DNA): TGTGCCAGACAGGGAAAGGGTAACTATGGCTACACCTTC.